These 3 T cell receptor beta chains were sequenced from one sample in a study of neoadjuvant anti-PD-1 for oral cavity cancer. Assay: immunoSEQ multiplex PCR; the TCRdb copy retains only in-frame clones and omits some. The profile shows about 15,000 clones, less than 80% of them singletons. The specimen comprised PBMCs, sampled before nivolumab (anti-PD-1) treatment. The receptors were gathered from a person aged 40 to 85 with oral cavity squamous cell carcinoma.

The chain combines TRBV9 with TRBJ2-5, with D perhaps matching TRBD2 (7 bases). With 5 bases removed from V and 5 bases from J, the gap between germline ends came to 13 bases. Per the germline V gene, CDR1 is SGDLS and CDR2 is YYNGEE. The CDR3 is 13 amino acids. The CDR3, as DNA: TGTGCCAGCAGTGGGAGGGGGGCGGAGACCCAGTACTTC. It translates to CASSGRGAETQYF.

In this sample, this clone turned up a few times. This chain connects TRBV27 to TRBJ2-4; D is undetermined. The CDR3 is made up of 16 amino acids. The germline V and J ends were trimmed by 6 bases and 0 bases, with 15 bases remaining between them. Per the germline V gene, CDR1 is MNHEY and CDR2 is SMNVEV (reference sequence). The DNA for the CDR3 is TGTGCCAGCAGCGCCGAAGACGCTCTAGCCAAAAACATTCAGTACTTC. This translates into CASSAEDALAKNIQYF.

This clone was detected only a few times. CDR3 nucleotide sequence: TGTGCCAGCAGTACACTAGCGGAAGGAGGGGAGACCCAGTACTTC. This sequence encodes CASSTLAEGGETQYF. The genes are TRBV27 and TRBJ2-5; 8 nucleotides agree with TRBD2. V lost 5 bases to trimming and J lost 5 bases; unmatched junction nucleotides: 10. The CDR3 consists of 15 residues. CDR1 MNHEY and CDR2 SMNVEV come from the germline V gene (reference sequence).